These 7 T cell receptor beta chains originate from one sample sequenced in a study of blood T cell repertoires in COVID-19. TCRdb's copy holds only in-frame clones and misses some; the assay was immunoSEQ multiplex PCR. Of some 180,000 clones detected, approximately 78% appear once; the ten largest clones hold 2.5% to 3%. Sequenced: peripheral blood. The receptors shown here come from an elderly woman with active or convalescent COVID-19.

V and J are TRBV28 and TRBJ2-7, with 9 bases matching TRBD2. The CDR3 runs 13 residues. Trimming at V came to 8 bases and at J to 1 base, leaving 3 bases not matched to a gene. CDR1 and CDR2 (germline): MDHEN, SYDVKM. The CDR3 sequence is CASGLAGSYEQYF. The CDR3 DNA reads as TGTGCCAGCGGGCTAGCGGGGTCCTACGAGCAGTACTTC.

This clone came up many times. This sequence joins TRBV28 and TRBJ2-7; 10 bases are a match to TRBD2. The V segment lost 5 bases and the J segment 9 bases; nucleotides outside the gene matches: 7. CDR3 length: 13 amino acids. Germline V lookup: CDR1 MDHEN, CDR2 SYDVKM. CDR3 loop: CASSPPSGGAQYF. The CDR3 coding sequence is TGTGCCAGCAGTCCACCTAGCGGGGGTGCGCAGTACTTC.

V and J are TRBV7-8 and TRBJ2-7, with 8 bases lining up with TRBD2. Per the germline V gene, CDR1 is SGHVS and CDR2 is FQNEAQ. The J segment lost 2 bases and the V segment lost 1 base, leaving 4 bases of the junction unmatched. The CDR3 length is 15 residues. CDR3 DNA: TGTGCCAGCAGCTTAGGTGTTAGCGGGGCCTACGAGCAGTACTTC. It codes for CASSLGVSGAYEQYF.

This rearrangement joins TRBV5-3 to TRBJ1-5; 7 bases line up with TRBD1. TRBV5-3 is treated as an ORF (open reading frame) with a function not yet certain. The trim removed 4 bases at V and 6 bases at J, leaving 16 bases unmatched. This CDR3 has 17 amino acids. CDR3 coding DNA: TGTGCCAGAAGCCCCTCCTGGGCCGGACAGGCTTTTCAGCCCCAGCATTTT. Protein product: CARSPSWAGQAFQPQHF.

V is TRBV27 and J is TRBJ2-7; the match to TRBD1 covers 8 bases. Germline lookup yields CDR1 MNHEY and CDR2 SMNVEV (reference sequence). Losses at the gene ends were 4 bases for V and 3 bases for J; bases not matched to a gene: 5. The CDR3 loop spans 14 amino acids. This CDR3 reads CASSSAGGFYEQYF. DNA for the CDR3: TGTGCCAGCAGTTCGGCAGGGGGCTTCTACGAGCAGTACTTC.

This rearrangement joins TRBV30 to TRBJ1-1; D gene ambiguous. Germline V lookup: CDR1 GTSNPN, CDR2 SVGIG (reference sequence). The CDR3 contains 14 residues. The V end lost 5 bases, the J end lost 5 bases, and 18 bases lay between the germline ends. CDR3 sequence: CAWGEGGRWTEAFF. The CDR3 region has the DNA TGTGCCTGGGGCGAAGGAGGGAGATGGACTGAAGCTTTCTTT.

The genes are TRBV28 and TRBJ2-3, with 8 bases that match TRBD1. Germline V lookup: CDR1 MDHEN, CDR2 SYDVKM. The V gene end was trimmed by 5 bases and the J gene end by 3 bases; junction bases not matched to a gene: 10. CDR3 length: 16 amino acids. CDR3 region: CASSNPRGPGTDTQYF. The CDR3 DNA reads as TGTGCCAGCAGTAACCCCAGGGGGCCAGGTACAGATACGCAGTATTTT.